These T cell receptor beta chains were read from a single sample in a study of blood T cells in healthy people across ages. TCRdb called the 5' RACE reads again in MiXCR, with one record for every CDR3 protein. Altogether hundreds of thousands of distinct CDR3 sequences are present, more than 50% being singletons, with the ten largest covering under 30%. The sample taken for sequencing was blood. The receptors originated from a man in his forties or fifties in good health. Each CDR3 is given with its conserved first and last residue. The D gene is left open where the match is weak. Clone size is given for some rows only: seen once, a few or many times, or a class if the clone is expanded.

clone size	D gene	V gene	J gene	CDR3 protein	CDR3 DNA
few	.	TRBV6-2/TRBV6-3	TRBJ2-3	CASSYSARDTDTQYF	TGTGCCAGCAGTTACTCGGCCCGAGACACAGATACGCAGTATTTT
few	.	TRBV18	TRBJ2-7	CASSPFQGYEQYF	TGTGCCAGCTCACCCTTCCAAGGGTACGAGCAGTACTTC
.	.	TRBV27	TRBJ2-1	CASSSFYEQFF	TGTGCCAGCAGTTCCTTTTATGAGCAGTTCTTC
.	TRBD2	TRBV2	TRBJ2-1	CASNGREGRPNEQFF	TGTGCCAGCAACGGAAGGGAGGGGCGCCCCAATGAGCAGTTCTTC
.	.	TRBV20-1	TRBJ2-1	CSAQNHNEQFF	TGCAGTGCTCAAAATCACAATGAGCAGTTCTTC
.	TRBD1	TRBV7-8	TRBJ1-6	CASSIIPGQGEPLHF	TGTGCCAGCAGCATAATTCCGGGACAGGGGGAACCCCTCCACTTT
.	.	TRBV20-1	TRBJ2-3	CSARGFRGEGSTDTQYF	TGCAGTGCTAGAGGGTTTCGGGGAGAAGGGTCCACAGATACGCAGTATTTT
.	.	TRBV9	TRBJ2-3	CASSPRPPGSTDTQYF	TGTGCCAGCAGCCCCCGTCCCCCGGGGAGCACAGATACGCAGTATTTT
.	TRBD1	TRBV6-6	TRBJ2-7	CASVNGQGNYEQYF	TGTGCCAGCGTTAACGGACAGGGAAACTACGAGCAGTACTTC
once	TRBD1	TRBV6-2/TRBV6-3	TRBJ2-1	CASRPQGHNEQFF	TGTGCCAGCAGACCACAGGGGCACAATGAGCAGTTCTTC
.	.	TRBV20-1	TRBJ2-1	CSARPRAVQIYNEQFF	TGCAGTGCTAGACCCCGGGCGGTTCAAATCTACAATGAGCAGTTCTTC
.	.	TRBV7-9	TRBJ2-3	CASSFAPGSTDTQYF	TGTGCCAGCAGCTTTGCCCCCGGGAGCACAGATACGCAGTATTTT
.	TRBD2	TRBV12-3/TRBV12-4	TRBJ2-3	CASRQSGGSTDTQYF	TGTGCCAGCAGACAGAGCGGGGGAAGCACAGATACGCAGTATTTT
.	.	TRBV9	TRBJ2-5	CASSVDIGETQYF	TGTGCCAGCAGCGTAGATATCGGGGAGACCCAGTACTTC
few	TRBD1	TRBV15	TRBJ2-7	CATSLNRGAYEQYF	TGTGCCACCAGCCTTAACAGGGGAGCCTACGAGCAGTACTTC
.	.	TRBV20-1	TRBJ2-3	CSARALGGRGPDTQYF	TGCAGTGCTAGAGCCCTAGGCGGCAGGGGCCCAGATACGCAGTATTTT
.	.	TRBV5-1	TRBJ2-1	CASSLVGGAVNEQFF	TGCGCCAGCAGCTTGGTGGGGGGCGCGGTCAATGAGCAGTTCTTC
few	.	TRBV6-5	TRBJ2-5	CASTDPDSNLETQYF	TGTGCCAGCACCGACCCGGACAGTAACCTAGAGACCCAGTACTTC
.	TRBD2	TRBV15	TRBJ2-3	CAASSPLAEPDTQYF	TGTGCCGCCAGCTCCCCACTAGCGGAGCCAGATACGCAGTATTTT
.	.	TRBV7-2	TRBJ1-4	CASSDGYGDEKLFF	TGTGCCAGCAGCGACGGGTACGGGGATGAAAAACTGTTTTTT
few	.	TRBV7-3	TRBJ2-5	CASSSYNQETQYF	TGTGCCAGCAGCTCCTATAACCAAGAGACCCAGTACTTC
.	.	TRBV2	TRBJ2-5	CASISSPETQYF	TGTGCCAGCATCAGCTCGCCGGAGACCCAGTACTTC
.	TRBD2	TRBV7-9	TRBJ2-7	CASRDSGRGEQYF	TGTGCCAGCAGAGATAGCGGGAGAGGCGAGCAGTACTTC
few	TRBD2	TRBV6-2/TRBV6-3	TRBJ2-1	CASSSGLLNEQFF	TGTGCCAGCAGCTCGGGACTATTGAATGAGCAGTTCTTC
.	TRBD1	TRBV5-1	TRBJ2-1	CASSEGAWFQFF	TGCGCCAGCAGCGAGGGGGCTTGGTTCCAGTTCTTC
few	.	TRBV29-1	TRBJ2-3	CSVDPSDTQYF	TGCAGCGTTGACCCCTCGGATACGCAGTATTTT
few	.	TRBV6-6	TRBJ2-7	CASSYGENEQYF	TGTGCCAGCAGTTACGGAGAAAACGAGCAGTACTTC
.	TRBD2	TRBV9	TRBJ2-5	CASSVATSGGGETQYF	TGTGCCAGCAGCGTAGCTACAAGCGGGGGAGGCGAGACCCAGTACTTC
.	TRBD1	TRBV28	TRBJ2-1	CASSGTGGIGSYNEQFF	TGTGCCAGCAGTGGGACAGGGGGAATCGGCTCCTACAATGAGCAGTTCTTC
.	.	TRBV24-1	TRBJ2-1	CATSDFRHNEQFF	TGTGCCACCAGTGATTTCCGACACAATGAGCAGTTCTTC
.	.	TRBV6-5	TRBJ1-2	CASPEQSGTGGYGYTF	TGTGCCAGCCCAGAACAATCCGGGACGGGGGGTTATGGCTACACCTTC
.	.	TRBV19	TRBJ1-2	CASTDSFLYGYTF	TGTGCCAGTACCGACTCTTTCTTGTATGGCTACACCTTC
once	.	TRBV15	TRBJ1-6	CATSSLRMNSPLHF	TGTGCCACCAGCAGCCTGAGAATGAATTCACCCCTCCACTTT
.	TRBD1	TRBV20-1	TRBJ1-5	CSADRVEGNQPQHF	TGCAGTGCTGACAGGGTTGAGGGCAATCAGCCCCAGCATTTT
.	TRBD1	TRBV12-3/TRBV12-4	TRBJ1-5	CASSSTGAHGQPQHF	TGTGCCAGCAGCTCAACAGGGGCTCACGGGCAGCCCCAGCATTTT
many	.	TRBV20-1	TRBJ2-3	CSARFVGTDTQYF	TGCAGTGCTAGATTCGTCGGCACAGATACGCAGTATTTT
.	.	TRBV9	TRBJ2-3	CASSVDGGARADTQYF	TGTGCCAGCAGCGTAGACGGAGGGGCGAGGGCAGATACGCAGTATTTT
.	.	TRBV5-6	TRBJ2-5	CASPGLFQETQYF	TGTGCCAGCCCAGGGTTGTTTCAAGAGACCCAGTACTTC